These 9 T cell receptor beta chains came from one sample sequenced in a study of blood T cell repertoires in COVID-19. Sequencing used immunoSEQ multiplex PCR; TCRdb keeps in-frame clones, though not all of them. Among some 190,000 clones, around 80% were seen once, and the ten largest hold less than 20%. The sample consisted of peripheral blood. The receptors come from a human donor in a cohort sampled during active COVID-19.

The chain couples TRBV30 to TRBJ2-1; the match to TRBD2 covers 13 bases. This CDR3 is built from 13 residues. Germline values: CDR1 GTSNPN, CDR2 SVGIG (reference sequence). V lost 3 bases to trimming and J lost 12 bases; unmatched junction nucleotides: 5. DNA of the CDR3: TGTGCCTGGAGCCGGACTAGCGGGAGAGCGCAGTTCTTC. Translating it yields CAWSRTSGRAQFF.

This chain connects TRBV18 to TRBJ2-3; D might be TRBD2 (5 bases). This CDR3 spans 16 amino acids. CDR1 and CDR2 from the germline V gene are KGHSH and LQKENI. Trimming pared 3 bases from V and 4 bases from J, leaving 17 bases between. The CDR3 is CASSPAGILAADTQYF. Written as DNA, the CDR3 is TGTGCCAGCTCACCGGCCGGGATCCTCGCTGCAGATACGCAGTATTTT.

This clone turned up a few times. The sample has other DNA sequences that encode this CDR3 too. The chain links TRBV28 to TRBJ1-5; no definite D call. The germline gives CDR1 MDHEN, CDR2 SYDVKM. The CDR3 has 15 residues. V gave up 2 bases and J gave up 0 bases, with 8 bases separating them. CDR3 nucleotides: TGTGCCAGCAGTTTAGGCGGGTATAGCAATCAGCCCCAGCATTTT. This sequence encodes CASSLGGYSNQPQHF.

The chain uses TRBV5-1 and TRBJ2-3, with 7 positions matching TRBD1. Germline-derived CDR1 and CDR2 are SGHRS and YFSETQ. CDR3 length: 15 residues. The trim removed 2 bases at V and 2 bases at J, leaving 5 bases unmatched. CDR3 bases: TGCGCCAGCAGCTTTGAGGGGGCTTTCACAGATACGCAGTATTTT. This encodes CASSFEGAFTDTQYF.

The V and J genes are TRBV11-2 and TRBJ2-7; TRBD1 agrees at 8 bases. The CDR3 spans 13 residues. Germline-derived CDR1 and CDR2 are SGHAT and FQNNGV. The J segment lost 5 bases and the V segment lost 5 bases, leaving 5 bases of the junction unmatched. The CDR3 bases are TGTGCCAGCAGCCGCGACAGGGGCCACGAGCAGTACGTC. It specifies CASSRDRGHEQYV.

The chain employs TRBV5-6 and TRBJ1-3; 7 nucleotides align to TRBD1. J was trimmed by 3 bases and V by 4 bases; bases with no gene match: 7. The germline CDR1 and CDR2 sequences are SGHDT and YYEEEE. This CDR3 is built from 15 residues. CDR3 protein: CASSPQGGFGNTIYF. For the CDR3, the DNA is TGTGCCAGCAGCCCACAAGGGGGCTTTGGAAACACCATATATTTT.

The chain is built from TRBV7-6 and TRBJ2-1, with a possible D match to TRBD2 (6 bases). The V and J ends lost 0 bases and 8 bases respectively, with 17 bases between them. CDR3 size: 16 residues. Per germline, CDR1 SGHVS and CDR2 FNYEAQ. The CDR3 sequence: CASSLALGSGEDEQFF. The CDR3 DNA reads TGTGCCAGCAGCTTAGCGCTCGGGTCCGGGGAGGATGAGCAGTTCTTC.

The chain recombines TRBV6-5 with TRBJ2-4, with D unresolved. Germline V gene sequence: CDR1 MNHEY, CDR2 SVGAGI. The CDR3 covers 13 residues. V lost 0 bases and J 7 bases, leaving 7 bases between the germline ends. CDR3 nucleotides: TGTGCCAGCAGTTACTCGAGAAGCAACATTCAGTACTTC. Its protein is CASSYSRSNIQYF.

The CDR3 DNA is TGTGCCAGCAGTGAATTTCGGACAGGTACTAACTATGGCTACACCTTC. It specifies CASSEFRTGTNYGYTF. This chain links TRBV6-1 with TRBJ1-2, with 7 bases lining up with TRBD1. J was trimmed by 0 bases and V by 2 bases; bases with no gene match: 6. The CDR3 has 16 amino acids. CDR1 MNHNS and CDR2 SASEGT come from the germline V gene.